This TCR beta chain was observed in a study of blood T cells in healthy people across ages. Primers used in a second PCR of about 6 to 11 cycles were a sample-barcoded 5' primer and a J-beta primer mix. Every cDNA molecule bore a tag from a template-switch adaptor containing 12 random nucleotides. TCRdb reprocessed the 5' RACE reads with MiXCR, giving one entry per CDR3 protein. This sample has roughly 1.5 million distinct CDR3 sequences, with under 55% found just once. Points from the study as a whole: Age showed a roughly linear inverse relationship with TCR beta diversity per million T cells.

Extraction yielded at least 6 micrograms of total RNA per sample. Concerning this clonotype: Its antigen is currently unknown.

Trimming took 4 bases from V and 4 from J; bases not matched to a gene: 8. Germline CDR1 is MNHEY and CDR2 is SMNVEV (reference sequence). CDR3 length: 16 residues. The sequenced material came from blood. The rearrangement joins TRBV27 to TRBJ2-7, with 12 bases fitting TRBD2. The clonotype was recovered from a young woman in good health. CDR3 loop: CASSSGLAGMSYEQYF. CDR3 DNA: TGTGCCAGCAGTTCAGGACTAGCGGGGATGTCATACGAGCAGTACTTC.